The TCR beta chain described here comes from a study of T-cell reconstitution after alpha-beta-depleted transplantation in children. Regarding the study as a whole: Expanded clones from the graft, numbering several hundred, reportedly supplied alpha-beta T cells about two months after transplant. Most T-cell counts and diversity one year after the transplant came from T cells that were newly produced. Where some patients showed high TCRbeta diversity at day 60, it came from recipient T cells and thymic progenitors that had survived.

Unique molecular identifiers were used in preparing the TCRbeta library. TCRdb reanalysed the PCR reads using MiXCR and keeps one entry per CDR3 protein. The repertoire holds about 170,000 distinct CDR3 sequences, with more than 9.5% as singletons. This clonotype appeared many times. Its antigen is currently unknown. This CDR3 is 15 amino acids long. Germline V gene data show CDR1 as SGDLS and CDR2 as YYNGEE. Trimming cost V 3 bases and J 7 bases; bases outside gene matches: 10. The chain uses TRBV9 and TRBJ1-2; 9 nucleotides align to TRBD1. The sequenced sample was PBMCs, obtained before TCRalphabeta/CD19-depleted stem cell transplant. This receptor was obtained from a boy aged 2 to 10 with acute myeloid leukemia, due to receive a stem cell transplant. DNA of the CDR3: TGTGCCAGCAGCGCCTACTCGGGGACAGGGTCTGGCTACACCTTC. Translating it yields CASSAYSGTGSGYTF.